These 12 T cell receptor beta chains share one sample of origin, sequenced in a study of T-cell memory formation after mild COVID-19. A single record per CDR3 protein comes from TCRdb applying MiXCR to the 5' RACE reads. The table records around 340,000 distinct CDR3 sequences, roughly 13% of them present only once. The sample was PBMCs or a T cell subset sorted from them (not recorded which). All receptors come from a man younger than 35 who had mild COVID-19 (a few samples of this study predate the infection). Cell type and time point are not known.

This clonotype was detected a few times. The chain recombines TRBV6-5 with TRBJ1-2; tentative D call: TRBD1 (6 bases). V lost 5 bases and J lost 0, with 10 bases in between. The CDR3 is 14 amino acids. Germline V gene sequence: CDR1 MNHEY, CDR2 SVGAGI. In nucleotides, the CDR3 is TGTGCCAGCAGTCGGACAGTAGCTAACTATGGCTACACCTTC. The encoded protein is CASSRTVANYGYTF.

V and J are TRBV20-1 and TRBJ1-5; D is ambiguous. V was shortened by 3 bases and J by 5 bases, with 14 bases between the two germline ends. This CDR3 contains 14 residues. Germline V CDR1 and CDR2: DFQATT, SNEGSKA (reference sequence). The CDR3 reads CSASADIGDQPQHF. CDR3 nucleotide sequence: TGCAGTGCTAGCGCCGACATAGGAGATCAGCCCCAGCATTTT.

This clonotype came up many times. CDR3 region: CASSRDLNTGELFF. The CDR3 DNA is TGTGCCAGCAGTCGGGACCTCAACACCGGGGAGCTGTTTTTT. The V call is TRBV6-5, the J call TRBJ2-2, with D possibly being TRBD1 or TRBD2 (5 bases each). CDR3 length equals 14 residues. From germline, CDR1 is MNHEY and CDR2 SVGAGI. V was clipped by 5 bases and J by 2 bases, with 9 bases between them.

The chain is built from TRBV2 and TRBJ2-2, with TRBD1 as a possible D gene (6 bases). Germline CDR1 is SNHLY and CDR2 is FYNNEI. The CDR3 is 15 amino acids. V lost 5 bases, J lost 4 bases, and 14 bases lay in between. The CDR3 region is CASSPQGQGTGELFF. Written as DNA, the CDR3 is TGTGCCAGCAGTCCACAGGGCCAGGGCACCGGGGAGCTGTTTTTT.

The chain carries TRBV20-1 and TRBJ1-1; D unresolved. The CDR3 is made up of 10 amino acids. With 3 bases removed from V and 6 bases from J, the gap between germline ends came to 5 bases. Germline CDR1 and CDR2: DFQATT and SNEGSKA (reference sequence). The CDR3 bases are TGCAGTGCTAGTGGCGCTGAAGCTTTCTTT. It is translated as CSASGAEAFF.

This clonotype was picked up a small number of times. The CDR3 nucleotides are TGTGCCAGCAGCGAGGGAGTGCGGGAGACCCAGTACTTC. This encodes CASSEGVRETQYF. The chain couples TRBV9 to TRBJ2-5; maybe TRBD2 (5 bases). The CDR3 is 13 amino acids. The V and J ends lost 3 bases and 5 bases respectively, with 11 bases between them. Germline CDR1 and CDR2: SGDLS and YYNGEE.

This rearrangement joins TRBV7-2 to TRBJ1-1, with D possibly TRBD1 on 6 matching bases. The germline V gene encodes CDR1 SGHTA and CDR2 FQGNSA. The CDR3 length is 13 residues. Trimming shortened V by 8 bases and J by 4 bases, and 14 bases separated the two germline ends. CDR3 sequence (DNA): TGTGCCAGCGAAAACAGGGTGAGCACTGAAGCTTTCTTT. Translation: CASENRVSTEAFF. Filled out from reference TRBV7-2 and TRBJ1-1, the complete variable domain reads GAGVSQSPSNKVTEKGKDVELRCDPISGHTALYWYRQSLGQGLEFLIYFQGNSAPDKSGLPSDRFSAERTGGSVSTLTIQRTQQEDSAVYLCASENRVSTEAFFGQGTRLTVV.

J is TRBJ2-2 and V is TRBV9; D is undetermined. Trimming pared 0 bases from V and 4 bases from J, leaving 7 bases between. Germline values: CDR1 SGDLS, CDR2 YYNGEE. The length of the CDR3 is 14 residues. The CDR3 nucleotides are TGTGCCAGCAGCGTAGAGATGGGCACCGGGGAGCTGTTTTTT. This sequence encodes CASSVEMGTGELFF.

This clonotype has just a few counts. The rearrangement joins TRBV12-3 or TRBV12-4 to TRBJ2-5; TRBD1 or TRBD2 may be the D gene (5 bases each). The CDR3 is made up of 15 amino acids. The germline V and J ends were trimmed by 5 bases and 1 base, with 14 bases remaining between them. CDR3 nucleotide sequence: TGTGCCAGCAGTGCCGGGTGGGACGTCCAAGAGACCCAGTACTTC. The encoded protein is CASSAGWDVQETQYF.

This clonotype showed up many times. This chain links TRBV7-2 with TRBJ2-5; D tentatively fits TRBD1 or TRBD2 (6 bases each). The CDR3 runs to 14 residues. The germline V gene encodes CDR1 SGHTA and CDR2 FQGNSA. Trimming shortened V by 5 bases and J by 5 bases, and 15 bases separated the two germline ends. CDR3 loop: CASSPLGGGETQYF. The DNA of the CDR3 is TGTGCCAGCAGCCCGCTCGGAGGGGGGGAGACCCAGTACTTC.

This clonotype was observed a few times. The chain is built from TRBV7-7 and TRBJ2-3; weak D call: TRBD2 (7 bases). The ends were cut back, 5 bases at V and 2 bases at J, with 14 bases in the middle. CDR1 and CDR2 from the germline V gene are SSHAT and FNYEAQ (reference sequence). This CDR3 is built from 15 residues. CDR3 DNA: TGTGCCAGCAGCAAGGGGGGGGGGCCCACAGATACGCAGTATTTT. It encodes CASSKGGGPTDTQYF.

The V gene is TRBV5-1, the J gene TRBJ1-1, with D unresolved. Trimming cost V 4 bases and J 2 bases, with 15 bases left between them. The CDR3 runs to 15 residues. Per the germline V gene, CDR1 is SGHRS and CDR2 is YFSETQ. The CDR3: CASSDGSYLNTEAFF. CDR3 in DNA: TGCGCCAGCAGCGACGGGTCTTACCTCAACACTGAAGCTTTCTTT. Combining the CDR3 with reference TRBV5-1 and TRBJ1-1 gives the whole variable domain KAGVTQTPRYLIKTRGQQVTLSCSPISGHRSVSWYQQTPGQGLQFLFEYFSETQRNKGNFPGRFSGRQFSNSRSEMNVSTLELGDSALYLCASSDGSYLNTEAFFGQGTRLTVV.